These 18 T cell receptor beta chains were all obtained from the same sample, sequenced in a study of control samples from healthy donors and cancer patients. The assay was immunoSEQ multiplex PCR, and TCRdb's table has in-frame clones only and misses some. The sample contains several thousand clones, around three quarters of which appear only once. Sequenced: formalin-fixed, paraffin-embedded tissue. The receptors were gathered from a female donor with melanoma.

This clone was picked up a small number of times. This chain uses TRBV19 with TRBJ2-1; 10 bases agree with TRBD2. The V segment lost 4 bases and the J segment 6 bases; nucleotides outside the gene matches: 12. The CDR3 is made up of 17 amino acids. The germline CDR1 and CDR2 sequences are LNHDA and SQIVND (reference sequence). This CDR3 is CASSKAPGLAGVNEQFF. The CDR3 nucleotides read TGTGCCAGTAGTAAGGCTCCCGGTCTAGCGGGGGTCAATGAGCAGTTCTTC.

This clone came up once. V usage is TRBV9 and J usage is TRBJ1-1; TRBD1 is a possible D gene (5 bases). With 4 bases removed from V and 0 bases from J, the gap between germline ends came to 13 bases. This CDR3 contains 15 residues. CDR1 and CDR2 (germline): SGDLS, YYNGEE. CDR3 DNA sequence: TGTGCCAGCAGCCCGGTGACAGTACTGAACACTGAAGCTTTCTTT. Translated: CASSPVTVLNTEAFF.

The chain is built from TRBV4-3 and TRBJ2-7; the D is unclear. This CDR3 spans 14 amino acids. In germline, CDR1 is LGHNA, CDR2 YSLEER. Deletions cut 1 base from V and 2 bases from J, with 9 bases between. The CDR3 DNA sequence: TGCGCCAGCAGCCAAGTCGCAGGACCCTACGAGCAGTACTTC. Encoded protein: CASSQVAGPYEQYF.

DNA of the CDR3: TGTGCCAGCAGCCCCGCGAGGGGGGTTAATTCACCCCTCCACTTT. Encoded protein: CASSPARGVNSPLHF. This chain joins TRBV28 and TRBJ1-6; TRBD1 might be the D (6 bases). Germline values: CDR1 MDHEN, CDR2 SYDVKM. This CDR3 has 15 residues. V was pared by 6 bases and J by 6 bases, with 15 bases between.

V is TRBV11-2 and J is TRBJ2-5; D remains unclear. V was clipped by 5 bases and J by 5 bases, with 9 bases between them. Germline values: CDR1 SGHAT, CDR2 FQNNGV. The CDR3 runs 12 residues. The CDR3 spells CASSPHSETQYF. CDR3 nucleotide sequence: TGTGCCAGCAGCCCCCATAGTGAGACCCAGTACTTC. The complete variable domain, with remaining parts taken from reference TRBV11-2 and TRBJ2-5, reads EAGVAQSPRYKIIEKRQSVAFWCNPISGHATLYWYQQILGQGPKLLIQFQNNGVVDDSQLPKDRFSAERLKGVDSTLKIQPAKLEDSAVYLCASSPHSETQYFGPGTRLLVL.

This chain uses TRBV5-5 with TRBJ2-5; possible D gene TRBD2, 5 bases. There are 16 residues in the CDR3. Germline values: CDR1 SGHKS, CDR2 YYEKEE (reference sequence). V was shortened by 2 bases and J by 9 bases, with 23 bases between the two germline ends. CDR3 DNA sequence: TGTGCCAGCAGCTTTTTGGCTCCGGGCTTCAAGGAGGCCCAGTACTTC. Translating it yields CASSFLAPGFKEAQYF.

The CDR3: CASSLAEITEAFF. The CDR3, as DNA: TGTGCCAGCAGCTTAGCTGAGATCACTGAAGCTTTCTTT. V is TRBV7-6 and J is TRBJ1-1; D unresolved. This CDR3 contains 13 residues. Trimming shortened V by 0 bases and J by 4 bases, and 6 bases separated the two germline ends. From germline, CDR1 is SGHVS and CDR2 FNYEAQ.

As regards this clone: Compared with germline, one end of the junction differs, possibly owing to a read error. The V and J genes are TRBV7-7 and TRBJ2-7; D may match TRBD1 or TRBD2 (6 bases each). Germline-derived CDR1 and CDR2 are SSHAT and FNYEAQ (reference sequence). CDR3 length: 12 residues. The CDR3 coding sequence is TGTGCTAGCAGCTTACAGGGAGGCGAGCAGTACTTC. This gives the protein CASSLQGGEQYF.

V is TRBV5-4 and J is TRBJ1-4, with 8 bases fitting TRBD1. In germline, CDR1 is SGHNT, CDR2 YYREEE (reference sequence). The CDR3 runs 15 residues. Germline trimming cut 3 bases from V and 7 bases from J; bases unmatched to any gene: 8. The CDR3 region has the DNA TGTGCCAGCAGCTCTACAGGGGGAGGGAGTGAAAAACTGTTTTTT. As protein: CASSSTGGGSEKLFF.

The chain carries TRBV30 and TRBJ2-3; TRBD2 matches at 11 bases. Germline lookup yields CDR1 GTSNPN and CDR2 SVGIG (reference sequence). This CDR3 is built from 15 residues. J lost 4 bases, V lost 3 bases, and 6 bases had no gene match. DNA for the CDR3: TGTGCCTGGAGGATAGCGGGAGGGCTCGCAGATACGCAGTATTTT. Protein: CAWRIAGGLADTQYF.

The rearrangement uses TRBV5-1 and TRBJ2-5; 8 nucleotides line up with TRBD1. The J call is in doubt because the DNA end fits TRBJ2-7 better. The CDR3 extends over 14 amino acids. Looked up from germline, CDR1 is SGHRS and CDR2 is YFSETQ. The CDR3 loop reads CASTGTGKLYEQYF. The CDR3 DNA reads TGCGCCAGCACCGGGACAGGTAAACTTTACGAGCAGTACTTC.

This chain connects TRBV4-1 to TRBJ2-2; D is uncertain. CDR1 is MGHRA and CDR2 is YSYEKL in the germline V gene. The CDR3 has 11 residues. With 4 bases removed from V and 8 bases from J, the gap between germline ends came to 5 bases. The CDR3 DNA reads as TGCGCCAGCAGCCTCCGGGGGGAGCTGTTTTTT. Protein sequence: CASSLRGELFF.

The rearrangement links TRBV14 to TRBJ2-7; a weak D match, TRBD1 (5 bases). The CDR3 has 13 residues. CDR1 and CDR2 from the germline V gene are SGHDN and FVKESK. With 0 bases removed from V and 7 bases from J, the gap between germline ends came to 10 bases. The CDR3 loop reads CASSQERGREQYF. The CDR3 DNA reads TGTGCCAGCAGCCAAGAAAGGGGTCGGGAGCAGTACTTC.

CDR3 sequence: CASSSNREGYGYTF. The CDR3 nucleotides read TGTGCCAGCAGTTCGAACAGGGAAGGCTATGGCTACACCTTC. This chain uses TRBV6-5 with TRBJ1-2; the D gene is possibly TRBD1 (6 bases). V lost 4 bases to trimming and J lost 4 bases, with 13 bases between them. The germline CDR1 and CDR2 sequences are MNHEY and SVGAGI. The CDR3 is made up of 14 amino acids.

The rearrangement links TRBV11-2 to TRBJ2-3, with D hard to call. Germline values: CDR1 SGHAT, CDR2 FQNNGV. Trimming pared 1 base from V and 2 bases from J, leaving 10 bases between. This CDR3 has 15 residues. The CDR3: CASSLARRPTDTQYF. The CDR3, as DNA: TGTGCCAGCAGCTTAGCTCGCCGACCCACAGATACGCAGTATTTT.

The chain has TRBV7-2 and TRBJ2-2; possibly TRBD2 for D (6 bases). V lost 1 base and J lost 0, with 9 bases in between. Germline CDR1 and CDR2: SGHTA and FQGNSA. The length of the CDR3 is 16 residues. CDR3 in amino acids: CASSLGGLPNTGELFF. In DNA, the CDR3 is TGTGCCAGCAGCTTAGGGGGACTTCCGAACACCGGGGAGCTGTTTTTT.

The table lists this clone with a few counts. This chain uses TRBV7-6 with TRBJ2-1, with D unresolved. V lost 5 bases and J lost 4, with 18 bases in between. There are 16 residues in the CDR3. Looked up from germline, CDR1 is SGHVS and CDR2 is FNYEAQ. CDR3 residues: CASSPQLGSSYNEQFF. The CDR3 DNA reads TGTGCCAGCAGCCCCCAGTTAGGTTCGAGTTACAATGAGCAGTTCTTC.

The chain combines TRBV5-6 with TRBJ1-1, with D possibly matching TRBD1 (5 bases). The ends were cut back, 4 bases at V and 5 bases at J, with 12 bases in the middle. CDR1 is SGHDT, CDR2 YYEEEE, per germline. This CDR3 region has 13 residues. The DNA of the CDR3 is TGTGCCAGCAGCGCAGGGATATGGACTGAAGCTTTCTTT. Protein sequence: CASSAGIWTEAFF.